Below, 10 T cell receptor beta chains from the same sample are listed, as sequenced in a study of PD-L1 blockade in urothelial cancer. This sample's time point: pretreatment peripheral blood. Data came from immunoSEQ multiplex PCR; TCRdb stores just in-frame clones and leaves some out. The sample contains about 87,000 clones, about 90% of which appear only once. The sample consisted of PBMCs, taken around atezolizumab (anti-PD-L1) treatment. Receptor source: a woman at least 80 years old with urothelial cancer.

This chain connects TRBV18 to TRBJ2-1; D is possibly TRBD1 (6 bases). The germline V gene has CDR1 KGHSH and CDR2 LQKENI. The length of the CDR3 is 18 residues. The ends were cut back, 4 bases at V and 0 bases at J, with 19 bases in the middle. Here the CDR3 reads CASSHKEDSLSSYNEQFF. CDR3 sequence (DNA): TGTGCCAGCTCACATAAGGAGGACAGCCTGAGCTCCTACAATGAGCAGTTCTTC.

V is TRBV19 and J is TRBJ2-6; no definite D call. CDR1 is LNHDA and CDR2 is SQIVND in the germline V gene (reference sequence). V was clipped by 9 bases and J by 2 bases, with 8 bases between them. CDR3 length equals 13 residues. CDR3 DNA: TGTGCCAGCGAAACGGCTGGGGCCAACGTCCTGACTTTC. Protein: CASETAGANVLTF.

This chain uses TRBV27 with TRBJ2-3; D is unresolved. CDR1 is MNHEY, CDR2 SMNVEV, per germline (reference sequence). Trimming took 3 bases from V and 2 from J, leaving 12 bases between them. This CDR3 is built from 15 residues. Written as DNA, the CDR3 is TGTGCCAGCAGTTTGGGTCGGGTTCTCACAGATACGCAGTATTTT. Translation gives CASSLGRVLTDTQYF.

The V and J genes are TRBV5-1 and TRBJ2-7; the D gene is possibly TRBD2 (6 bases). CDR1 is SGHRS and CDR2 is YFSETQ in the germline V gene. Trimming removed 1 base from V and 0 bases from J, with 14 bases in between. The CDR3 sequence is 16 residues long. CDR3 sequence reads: CASSLYGDWNSYEQYF. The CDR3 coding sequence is TGCGCCAGCAGCTTGTATGGGGACTGGAACTCCTACGAGCAGTACTTC.

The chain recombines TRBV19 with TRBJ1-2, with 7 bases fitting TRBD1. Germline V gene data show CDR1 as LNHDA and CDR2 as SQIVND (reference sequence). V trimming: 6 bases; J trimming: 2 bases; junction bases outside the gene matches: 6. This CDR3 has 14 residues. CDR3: CASSEDRPNYGYTF. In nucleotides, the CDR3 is TGTGCCAGTAGCGAGGACAGGCCGAACTATGGCTACACCTTC.

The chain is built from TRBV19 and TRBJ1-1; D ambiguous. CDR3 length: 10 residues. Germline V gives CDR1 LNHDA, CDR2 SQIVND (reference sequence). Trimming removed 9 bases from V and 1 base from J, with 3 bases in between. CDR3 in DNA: TGTGCCAGCGGGAACACTGAAGCTTTCTTT. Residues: CASGNTEAFF.

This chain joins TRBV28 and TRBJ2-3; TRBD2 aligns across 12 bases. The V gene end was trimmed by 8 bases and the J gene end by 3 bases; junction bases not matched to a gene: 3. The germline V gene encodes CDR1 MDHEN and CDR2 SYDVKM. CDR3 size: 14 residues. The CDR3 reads CASVTSGRTDTQYF. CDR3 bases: TGTGCCAGCGTGACTAGCGGGAGAACAGATACGCAGTATTTT.

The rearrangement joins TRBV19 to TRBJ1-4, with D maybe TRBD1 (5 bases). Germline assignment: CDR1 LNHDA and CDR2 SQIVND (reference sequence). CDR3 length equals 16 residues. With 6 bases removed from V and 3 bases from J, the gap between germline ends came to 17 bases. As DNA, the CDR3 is TGTGCCAGTAGGGGGACTGGTAGGGGTGCTAATGAAAAACTGTTTTTT. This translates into CASRGTGRGANEKLFF.

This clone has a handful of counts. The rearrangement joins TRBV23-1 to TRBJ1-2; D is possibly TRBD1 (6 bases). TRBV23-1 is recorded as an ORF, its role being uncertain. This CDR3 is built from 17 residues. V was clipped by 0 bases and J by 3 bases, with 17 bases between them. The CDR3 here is CASSQSCRGGGYYGYTF. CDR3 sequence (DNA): TGCGCCAGCAGTCAATCCTGTCGAGGGGGGGGTTACTATGGCTACACCTTC.

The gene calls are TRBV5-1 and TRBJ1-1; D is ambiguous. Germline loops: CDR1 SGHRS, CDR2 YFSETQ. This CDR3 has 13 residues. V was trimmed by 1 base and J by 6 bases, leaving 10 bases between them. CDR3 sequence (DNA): TGCGCCAGCAGCTTGAGGGCGGGCTCTGAAGCTTTCTTT. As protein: CASSLRAGSEAFF.